The clone carrying this TCR beta chain was seen a handful of times. The data belong to a study of identical twins. TCRdb reanalysed the 5' RACE reads using MiXCR and keeps one entry per CDR3 protein. The sample lists 1.5 million to 2 million distinct CDR3 sequences, around 29% seen once, with roughly 0.3% in the top ten. The V and J ends lost 5 bases and 11 bases, in that order; junction bases with no gene match: 10. CDR3 length: 13 residues. CDR1 and CDR2 (germline): SGHVS, FQNEAQ. The sample consisted of cord blood. This clonotype was obtained from a newborn girl in good health. The rearrangement joins TRBV7-8 to TRBJ2-5; 8 positions match TRBD2. This CDR3 is CASSLSGSREQYF. In nucleotides, the CDR3 is TGTGCCAGCAGCCTCAGCGGGAGTAGAGAGCAGTACTTC.